This TCR beta chain is from a study of cytomegalovirus exposure and HLA in healthy donors. Study as a whole: Across 350 to 500 genotyped donors, roughly 80% landed in the Caucasian-associated ancestry cluster.

V shed 4 bases and J shed 8 bases, with 17 bases lying between them. Germline CDR1 reads SQVTM; CDR2 reads ANQGSEA. The CDR3 runs to 13 residues. The study ran its PCR with 60 Vbeta and 13 Jbeta primers. Assay: immunoSEQ multiplex PCR; the TCRdb copy retains only in-frame clones and omits some. Its listing shows roughly 71,000 clones. The TCR originated in a woman in her thirties or forties in good health and CMV-seropositive. The V call is TRBV29-1, the J call TRBJ1-2, with TRBD1 as a possible D gene (6 bases). Sequencing input: PBMCs. DNA for the CDR3: TGCAGCGTTGGAGGGGGGGGCGGAGAAGGCTACACCTTC. This encodes CSVGGGGGEGYTF.